Presented here are 15 T cell receptor beta chains from one specimen sequenced in a study of T cell changes during pregnancy in multiple sclerosis. Repertoires were generated with immunoSEQ multiplex PCR, while TCRdb's copy carries only in-frame clones and drops some. The repertoire consists of some 48,000 clones, with about 95% occurring once and the leading ten covering almost 6%. Here the sequenced sample was CD8+ T cells from peripheral blood mononuclear cells, taken in the first trimester of pregnancy. These receptors originate from a female donor with multiple sclerosis, enrolled in a pregnancy study.

This clone has just one count. The rearrangement joins TRBV7-6 to TRBJ2-1; 8 nucleotides align to TRBD1. The germline V gene has CDR1 SGHVS and CDR2 FNYEAQ. V shed 5 bases and J 3 bases; nucleotides not matched to a gene: 6. The CDR3 runs to 15 residues. CDR3 sequence (DNA): TGTGCCAGCAGCGCCGACAGGGGTCACTACAATGAGCAGTTCTTC. It codes for CASSADRGHYNEQFF.

As DNA, the CDR3 is TGTGCCAGCAGCGTAGTGGTAGCGGGAGAGTTCTTC. It encodes CASSVVVAGEFF. The J gene is TRBJ2-1, the V gene TRBV9, with TRBD2 matching over 9 bases. The germline gives CDR1 SGDLS, CDR2 YYNGEE. This CDR3 spans 12 amino acids. V gave up 0 bases and J gave up 14 bases; unmatched junction bases: 3.

V usage is TRBV27 and J usage is TRBJ2-7; tentative D call: TRBD1 (5 bases). This CDR3 has 13 residues. Germline-derived CDR1 and CDR2 are MNHEY and SMNVEV (reference sequence). V was pared by 2 bases and J by 3 bases, with 8 bases between. The DNA of the CDR3 is TGTGCCAGCAGTTTAGGGGCAGGCTACGAGCAGTACTTC. It encodes CASSLGAGYEQYF.

The chain couples TRBV5-6 to TRBJ1-5, with 7 bases aligning to TRBD1. CDR1 is SGHDT, CDR2 YYEEEE, per germline. Trimming at V came to 1 base and at J to 1 base, leaving 2 bases not matched to a gene. CDR3 size: 15 residues. The CDR3 DNA reads as TGTGCCAGCAGCTTGACAGGGGCGAGCAATCAGCCCCAGCATTTT. It is translated as CASSLTGASNQPQHF.

The chain joins TRBV6-1 to TRBJ2-7, with 7 nucleotides matching TRBD1. Germline V gene sequence: CDR1 MNHNS, CDR2 SASEGT. The CDR3 is made up of 14 amino acids. V shed 6 bases, J shed 1 base, and the junction held 6 bases outside the gene matches. The CDR3 DNA reads TGTGCCAGCAGGGCAGACAGGGCGTCCTACGAGCAGTACTTC. This encodes CASRADRASYEQYF.

The chain uses TRBV28 and TRBJ1-3; perhaps TRBD1 as D (5 bases). This CDR3 spans 17 amino acids. The germline gives CDR1 MDHEN, CDR2 SYDVKM. V lost 1 base, J lost 4 bases, and 17 bases lay in between. This chain's CDR3 is CASSLYPPGEGGNTIYF. The DNA for the CDR3 is TGTGCCAGCAGTTTATACCCCCCGGGGGAGGGAGGAAACACCATATATTTT.

In DNA, the CDR3 is TGTGCCAGCAGCCAAGATGCGGGACAGGGGAAGTTCTTC. Translated: CASSQDAGQGKFF. The V and J genes are TRBV14 and TRBJ2-1; 10 bases are shared with TRBD1. Trimming cost V 0 bases and J 14 bases; bases outside gene matches: 4. Per germline, CDR1 SGHDN and CDR2 FVKESK. The CDR3 covers 13 residues. Together with reference TRBV14 and TRBJ2-1, the CDR3 gives the full variable domain: EAGVTQFPSHSVIEKGQTVTLRCDPISGHDNLYWYRRVMGKEIKFLLHFVKESKQDESGMPNNRFLAERTGGTYSTLKVQPAELEDSGVYFCASSQDAGQGKFFGPGTRLTVL.

This chain connects TRBV27 to TRBJ2-7; 8 nucleotides match TRBD2. This CDR3 is built from 15 residues. Germline trimming cut 4 bases from V and 7 bases from J; bases unmatched to any gene: 12. Germline-derived CDR1 and CDR2 are MNHEY and SMNVEV (reference sequence). The DNA of the CDR3 is TGTGCCAGCAGTTGGGCGACGGGAGGGGTCTGGGAGCAGTACTTC. Its protein product is CASSWATGGVWEQYF.

V is TRBV5-4 and J is TRBJ2-7; the match to TRBD2 covers 11 bases. CDR1 and CDR2 (germline): SGHNT, YYREEE (reference sequence). Trimming at V came to 3 bases and at J to 2 bases, leaving 4 bases not matched to a gene. This CDR3 region has 15 residues. In nucleotides, the CDR3 is TGTGCCAGCAGCTCCCTAGCGGGAGGCCCCTACGAGCAGTACTTC. Translation: CASSSLAGGPYEQYF.

This clone was detected once. The chain is built from TRBV19 and TRBJ1-2; D not resolved. This CDR3 has 12 residues. V shed 3 bases and J shed 7 bases, with 9 bases lying between them. Germline CDR1 and CDR2: LNHDA and SQIVND (reference sequence). CDR3 DNA: TGTGCCAGTAGTATCGGTAGTACTGGCTACACCTTC. This translates into CASSIGSTGYTF.

The gene calls are TRBV28 and TRBJ2-1, with 9 bases fitting TRBD1. The CDR3 sequence is 16 residues long. The junction had 7 bases not matched to a gene; V was cut back by 5 bases and J by 2 bases. The germline V gene encodes CDR1 MDHEN and CDR2 SYDVKM. The CDR3 DNA follows: TGTGCCAGCAGTCCGGGACAGGGAGTCCCCTACAATGAGCAGTTCTTC. It translates to CASSPGQGVPYNEQFF.

V and J are TRBV10-3 and TRBJ2-3; D call uncertain. Germline CDR1 ENHRY, CDR2 SYGVKD. Trimming took 0 bases from V and 2 from J, leaving 3 bases between them. The length of the CDR3 is 13 residues. CDR3: CAISESATDTQYF. In DNA form, the CDR3 reads TGTGCCATCAGTGAGTCGGCCACAGATACGCAGTATTTT.

V is TRBV19 and J is TRBJ1-1, with D unclear. This CDR3 is 14 amino acids long. With 0 bases removed from V and 3 bases from J, the gap between germline ends came to 8 bases. Germline V gene data show CDR1 as LNHDA and CDR2 as SQIVND (reference sequence). CDR3 protein: CASSIDRYYTEAFF. In DNA, the CDR3 is TGTGCCAGTAGTATAGATCGCTACTACACTGAAGCTTTCTTT.

In its sample, this clone was seen once. V and J are TRBV5-4 and TRBJ2-5, with 9 nucleotides matching TRBD2. The germline gives CDR1 SGHNT, CDR2 YYREEE (reference sequence). Unmatched junction bases numbered 6, after V lost 1 base and J lost 8 bases. CDR3 length: 14 amino acids. The chain's CDR3 is CASSLWGLAVTQYF. The CDR3 nucleotides read TGTGCCAGCAGCTTGTGGGGACTAGCTGTCACCCAGTACTTC.

A single count supports this clone. The CDR3: CASSPFDRGLYGYTF. The CDR3 nucleotides are TGTGCCAGCAGTCCTTTTGACAGGGGCCTTTATGGCTACACCTTC. The chain links TRBV27 to TRBJ1-2; 8 bases match TRBD1. Germline CDR1 and CDR2: MNHEY and SMNVEV (reference sequence). V shed 5 bases and J 5 bases; nucleotides not matched to a gene: 10. The CDR3 sequence is 15 residues long.